This T cell receptor (beta chain) was identified in a study of spatial heterogeneity in lung cancer. Many counts were recorded for this clonotype. The CDR3 has 13 residues. Trimming took 4 bases from V and 3 from J, leaving 7 bases between them. Germline V gene data show CDR1 as MGHRA and CDR2 as YSYEKL. Via MiXCR, TCRdb re-called the 5' RACE reads, giving one row per CDR3 protein. The table lists 25,000 or so distinct CDR3 sequences, about 3.3% of them singletons. Time point reported: sample taken at primary tumor resection. Material for sequencing was whole RNA from tumor, nontumor lung or frozen PBMC, left unsorted.

The chain couples TRBV4-1 to TRBJ1-5, with unresolved D. The clonotype comes from a female donor with early-stage non-small cell lung cancer. Here the sequenced sample was PBMCs, taken at surgery. The CDR3 spells CASSREHNQPQHF. CDR3 DNA: TGCGCCAGCAGCCGGGAACACAATCAGCCCCAGCATTTT.